This T cell receptor (beta chain) was sequenced in a study of blood T cells in healthy people across ages. Findings and limits, study-wide: Both higher diversity and more naive CD4+ cells marked long-lived donors when set against aged donors. With unsorted PBMCs, a conclusive comparison of naive versus antigen-experienced cells was not possible.

A J-beta primer mix and a sample-barcoded 5' primer were used in a second PCR of about 7 to 12 cycles. TCRdb recomputed calls from the 5' RACE reads with MiXCR, one row per CDR3 protein. The data show under 2,000,000 distinct CDR3 sequences, with around 48% seen just once and 2.1% held by the top ten. The CDR3 has 14 amino acids. Germline values: CDR1 LGHNA, CDR2 YSLEER. V lost 2 bases and J lost 2, with 9 bases in between. A note on this clonotype: No antigen is known for it.

This sequence was found in a woman in her forties in good health. The chain carries TRBV4-3 and TRBJ1-2; no clear D. The sample was blood. The CDR3 region is CASSQSASNYGYTF. The CDR3, as DNA: TGCGCCAGCAGCCAATCGGCGTCGAACTATGGCTACACCTTC.